This T cell receptor beta chain was retrieved from a study of T cell responses to AZD1222 COVID-19 vaccine. Produced via immunoSEQ multiplex PCR; TCRdb's table is partial and in-frame only. This sample has some 190,000 clones, with around 92% found just once. The receptor comes from an adult in good health. Specimen: peripheral blood, collected on day 0 of AZD1222 vaccination.

CDR3 in DNA: TGTGCTAGTGGTTTGGTACGTACTGAAGCTTTCTTT. As protein: CASGLVRTEAFF. This chain joins TRBV12-5 and TRBJ1-1; D is unclear. The CDR3 sequence is 12 residues long. Deletions cut 0 bases from V and 5 bases from J, with 4 bases between. Germline lookup yields CDR1 LGHNT and CDR2 FRNRAP.